These 10 T cell receptor beta chains were sequenced from one sample in a study of neoadjuvant anti-PD-1 for oral cavity cancer. The table came from immunoSEQ multiplex PCR; TCRdb's copy has only in-frame clones and leaves some out. The data contain under 7,000 clones, roughly three fifths of them seen just once; the ten biggest clones take up around 8%. This specimen consisted of tumor tissue, obtained before nivolumab (anti-PD-1) treatment. Source of these receptors: a person aged 35-79 years with oral cavity squamous cell carcinoma.

The J gene is TRBJ1-1, the V gene TRBV28; D is uncertain. V lost 7 bases to trimming and J lost 0 bases, with 9 bases between them. From germline, CDR1 is MDHEN and CDR2 SYDVKM. This CDR3 is 13 amino acids long. The CDR3 coding sequence is TGTGCCAGCAAGATAACAGTGAACACTGAAGCTTTCTTT. Amino acid sequence: CASKITVNTEAFF.

V is TRBV7-9 and J is TRBJ2-7, with a possible D match to TRBD1 (5 bases). The V end was cut by 2 bases, the J end by 4 bases, with 12 bases between. The CDR3 has 14 residues. Per germline, CDR1 SEHNR and CDR2 FQNEAQ (reference sequence). As DNA, the CDR3 is TGTGCCAGCAGCTTAAACCAGGGTCCTTACGAGCAGTACTTC. Translation: CASSLNQGPYEQYF.

The chain has TRBV27 and TRBJ2-5, with a weak D call TRBD1 (5 bases). Germline values: CDR1 MNHEY, CDR2 SMNVEV (reference sequence). V dropped 5 bases and J dropped 1 base, with 8 bases sitting between them. The CDR3 sequence is 13 residues long. The CDR3 DNA reads TGTGCCAGCAGTCGACAGTTCCAAGAGACCCAGTACTTC. Amino acids: CASSRQFQETQYF.

This clone was seen only a few times. The chain employs TRBV4-1 and TRBJ2-1, with TRBD2 as a possible D gene (6 bases). The CDR3 has 11 residues. The germline V gene has CDR1 MGHRA and CDR2 YSYEKL. V was cut by 11 bases and J by 10 bases, with 15 bases left in between. CDR3: CAGGTSREQFF. DNA of the CDR3: TGCGCCGGCGGGACGTCCCGGGAGCAGTTCTTC.

This chain joins TRBV7-8 and TRBJ1-2, with TRBD1 identical over 8 bases. Germline CDR1 SGHVS, CDR2 FQNEAQ. The CDR3 loop spans 14 amino acids. Germline trimming cut 6 bases from V and 3 bases from J; bases unmatched to any gene: 6. CDR3 residues: CASSTATGDYGYTF. CDR3 sequence (DNA): TGTGCCAGCAGTACTGCGACAGGGGACTATGGCTACACCTTC.

The genes are TRBV11-2 and TRBJ2-7, with 10 bases lining up with TRBD1. Looked up from germline, CDR1 is SGHAT and CDR2 is FQNNGV. The junction had 5 bases not matched to a gene; V was cut back by 3 bases and J by 6 bases. CDR3 length: 14 residues. This chain's CDR3 is CASSFPDRGAEQYF. CDR3 bases: TGTGCCAGCAGCTTCCCGGACAGGGGGGCCGAGCAGTACTTC.

This chain connects TRBV9 to TRBJ2-3, with 7 bases matching TRBD2. CDR1 is SGDLS and CDR2 is YYNGEE in the germline V gene. Trimming removed 4 bases from V and 6 bases from J; junction bases left unmatched: 8. The CDR3 contains 14 residues. CDR3 nucleotide sequence: TGTGCCAGCAGCCCATGGGGGGGAGGTGATACGCAGTATTTT. Amino acid sequence: CASSPWGGGDTQYF.

The rearrangement links TRBV6-4 to TRBJ2-3; 8 bases agree with TRBD1. Per the germline V gene, CDR1 is MRHNA and CDR2 is SNTAGT. V lost 4 bases and J lost 2; bases outside the gene matches: 5. This CDR3 region has 15 residues. CDR3 sequence (DNA): TGTGCCAGCAGTGCCGGCAGGGGGCCCACAGATACGCAGTATTTT. Protein: CASSAGRGPTDTQYF.

The V gene is TRBV6-4, the J gene TRBJ2-3, with TRBD2 matching over 9 bases. V shed 5 bases and J 0 bases; nucleotides not matched to a gene: 3. CDR1 is MRHNA and CDR2 is SNTAGT in the germline V gene. The length of the CDR3 is 15 residues. As DNA, the CDR3 is TGTGCCAGCAGTCCTACTAGCGGGAGCACAGATACGCAGTATTTT. It encodes CASSPTSGSTDTQYF.

This clone was counted only a few times. This chain uses TRBV12-2 with TRBJ2-2; the table names TRBD2, a call not compared with the DNA. TRBV12-2 is a documented pseudogene. This CDR3 is built from 17 residues. The CDR3 bases are TGTGCAAGTCGCTTAGCGGTAGAGACTAGCGAGCCCGGGGAGCTGTTTTTT. Translating it yields CASRLAVETSEPGELFF.